This T cell receptor (beta chain) is from a study of graft-versus-host responses after intestinal transplantation. Overall study results and limits: An association linked early post-transplant HvG declines with peak circulating GvH clone levels.

Only in-frame clones appear in the TCRdb table, and some are missing; sequencing was by immunoSEQ multiplex PCR. The sample includes about 120,000 clones, 85% to 95% seen only once; the top ten take more than 0.1%. Only one count was recorded for this clone. Its specificity is unknown. This CDR3 is 15 amino acids long. The V segment lost 1 base and the J segment 11 bases; nucleotides outside the gene matches: 4. Germline loops: CDR1 SEHNR, CDR2 FQNEAQ (reference sequence). Sample: unstimulated CD4+ T cells sorted from spleen or lymph node cells, taken before intestinal transplant. This chain links TRBV7-9 with TRBJ2-1; 14 bases agree with TRBD2. The TCR comes from a human donor who received an intestinal transplant. CDR3 DNA sequence: TGTGCCAGCAGCTTAGAGGGGACTAGCGGGAGTAAGCAGTTCTTC. The encoded protein is CASSLEGTSGSKQFF.